The 26 T cell receptor beta chains presented below share a single source sample, sequenced in a study of OX40 agonist ivuxolimab in advanced cancers. Some clones are missing from TCRdb's copy, which holds only in-frame ones; the method was immunoSEQ multiplex PCR. The table includes some 60,000 clones, roughly nine tenths detected once. The sequencing here drew on CD4+ or CD8+ T cells sorted from blood, taken in a trial of the OX40 agonist ivuxolimab. These TCRs come from an adult with an advanced solid tumor such as melanoma, head and neck, liver or kidney cancer.

This chain uses TRBV7-2 with TRBJ2-1; 9 bases agree with TRBD2. This CDR3 has 16 residues. Trimming removed 5 bases from V and 8 bases from J; junction bases left unmatched: 13. Germline V gene data show CDR1 as SGHTA and CDR2 as FQGNSA. CDR3 residues: CASSPTPGTSIYEQFF. In nucleotides, the CDR3 is TGTGCCAGCAGCCCTACCCCGGGGACTAGCATCTATGAGCAGTTCTTC.

The V call is TRBV19, the J call TRBJ1-2; D not resolved. CDR1 is LNHDA, CDR2 SQIVND, per germline (reference sequence). CDR3 size: 12 residues. V lost 4 bases and J 8 bases, leaving 11 bases between the germline ends. In DNA form, the CDR3 reads TGTGCCAGTAGTAGGGCCCGAGTCGGCTACACCTTC. Its translation is CASSRARVGYTF.

The chain recombines TRBV7-9 with TRBJ1-2; D not certain. Per the germline V gene, CDR1 is SEHNR and CDR2 is FQNEAQ (reference sequence). The CDR3 is 12 residues long. Trimming pared 5 bases from V and 12 bases from J, leaving 16 bases between. CDR3 in DNA: TGTGCCAGCAGCCCCCAACCGGGGTCAGACACCTTC. It specifies CASSPQPGSDTF.

This clone came up a few times. The V gene is TRBV6-5, the J gene TRBJ1-1; 8 nucleotides agree with TRBD1. V shed 6 bases and J 1 base; nucleotides not matched to a gene: 4. This CDR3 has 14 amino acids. Germline lookup yields CDR1 MNHEY and CDR2 SVGAGI. This CDR3 is CASSVQGGNTEAFF. The CDR3 nucleotides are TGTGCCAGCAGCGTACAGGGGGGGAACACTGAAGCTTTCTTT.

This clone was observed a few times. The chain joins TRBV7-8 to TRBJ2-7; unclear D gene. The V gene's germline CDR1 is SGHVS and CDR2 FQNEAQ. The CDR3 length is 13 residues. Trimming removed 1 base at V and 2 bases at J, with 6 bases between. The CDR3 nucleotides read TGTGCCAGCAGCTTAGTTGTCACCTACGAGCAGTACTTC. Protein product: CASSLVVTYEQYF.

The chain employs TRBV14 and TRBJ2-7; 8 positions agree with TRBD2. V dropped 2 bases and J dropped 1; count of bases not matched to a gene: 7. Per the germline V gene, CDR1 is SGHDN and CDR2 is FVKESK. This CDR3 contains 16 residues. This CDR3 is CASSQNGGERSYEQYF. DNA for the CDR3: TGTGCCAGCAGCCAAAACGGGGGGGAACGGTCCTACGAGCAGTACTTC.

The rearrangement links TRBV2 to TRBJ1-5; unclear D gene. The length of the CDR3 is 15 residues. In germline, CDR1 is SNHLY, CDR2 FYNNEI. Trimming shortened V by 2 bases and J by 2 bases, and 10 bases separated the two germline ends. The CDR3 spells CASSEMGFGNQPQHF. The CDR3 DNA reads TGTGCCAGCAGTGAAATGGGTTTCGGCAATCAGCCCCAGCATTTT.

The chain couples TRBV5-1 to TRBJ2-2, with D hard to call. The CDR3 covers 16 residues. Trimming shortened V by 0 bases and J by 0 bases, and 9 bases separated the two germline ends. Germline V CDR1 and CDR2: SGHRS, YFSETQ. The CDR3 reads CASSLGQRPNTGELFF. CDR3 sequence (DNA): TGCGCCAGCAGCTTGGGGCAACGGCCGAACACCGGGGAGCTGTTTTTT.

A few counts support this clone. V usage is TRBV28 and J usage is TRBJ2-3; the match to TRBD2 covers 8 bases. Germline trimming cut 6 bases from V and 0 bases from J; bases unmatched to any gene: 17. This CDR3 region has 19 residues. The germline V gene encodes CDR1 MDHEN and CDR2 SYDVKM. For the CDR3, the DNA is TGTGCCAGCAGCCCTCTCCTGCGGGAGGACGAGTACAGCACAGATACGCAGTATTTT. Protein: CASSPLLREDEYSTDTQYF. The whole variable domain, remainder taken from reference TRBV28 and TRBJ2-3, is DVKVTQSSRYLVKRTGEKVFLECVQDMDHENMFWYRQDPGLGLRLIYFSYDVKMKEKGDIPEGYSVSREKKERFSLILESASTNQTSMYLCASSPLLREDEYSTDTQYFGPGTRLTVL.

J is TRBJ1-1 and V is TRBV7-3, with D unresolved. Germline CDR1 is SGHTA and CDR2 is FQGTGA. V was cut by 4 bases and J by 1 base, with 13 bases left in between. This CDR3 is 15 amino acids long. Written as DNA, the CDR3 is TGTGCCAGCAGCTCCGATGGGCAGGCGAACACTGAAGCTTTCTTT. This gives the protein CASSSDGQANTEAFF.

The chain links TRBV11-1 to TRBJ1-5; D is uncertain. The CDR3 sequence is 13 residues long. The germline V gene encodes CDR1 SGHAT and CDR2 FQDESV (reference sequence). Deletions cut 2 bases from V and 9 bases from J, with 11 bases between. The CDR3 DNA reads TGTGCCAGCAGCTTACACGCCCTAGGGCCCCAGCATTTT. Translating it yields CASSLHALGPQHF.

The genes are TRBV6-1 and TRBJ1-1; tentative D call: TRBD1 (5 bases). The CDR3 spans 15 residues. Germline V lookup: CDR1 MNHNS, CDR2 SASEGT. Trimming removed 6 bases at V and 4 bases at J, with 18 bases between. The CDR3 protein is CASRIKEVGATEAFF. DNA for the CDR3: TGTGCCAGCAGGATAAAAGAGGTTGGGGCCACTGAAGCTTTCTTT.

The chain uses TRBV28 and TRBJ1-2; 10 bases fit TRBD1. The J segment lost 8 bases and the V segment lost 5 bases, leaving 8 bases of the junction unmatched. The germline CDR1 and CDR2 sequences are MDHEN and SYDVKM. CDR3 size: 14 residues. The CDR3 coding sequence is TGTGCCAGCAGTCAACCGGGACAGGGGAGCGGCTACACCTTC. Its protein is CASSQPGQGSGYTF.

The J gene is TRBJ2-5, the V gene TRBV30; D possibly corresponds to TRBD2 (5 bases). The CDR3 sequence is 14 residues long. Trimming stripped 4 bases from V and 5 bases from J, with 17 bases between. CDR1 is GTSNPN, CDR2 SVGIG, per germline (reference sequence). CDR3 nucleotide sequence: TGTGCCTGGAACCGGGCTAGGTGGGAGGAGACCCAGTACTTC. Its translation is CAWNRARWEETQYF.

This chain connects TRBV28 to TRBJ1-2; 7 bases are shared with TRBD1. Germline CDR1 reads MDHEN; CDR2 reads SYDVKM. J was trimmed by 6 bases and V by 6 bases; bases with no gene match: 4. CDR3 length: 12 amino acids. CDR3 sequence (DNA): TGTGCCAGCAGAACAGGGGTTGATGGCTACACCTTC. This sequence encodes CASRTGVDGYTF.

V and J are TRBV28 and TRBJ1-5; D ambiguous. V gave up 2 bases and J gave up 5 bases, with 16 bases separating them. The CDR3 spans 16 residues. Germline V lookup: CDR1 MDHEN, CDR2 SYDVKM. The CDR3 protein is CASSLVRGSLDQPQHF. CDR3 in DNA: TGTGCCAGCAGTTTAGTTCGCGGGTCGTTGGATCAGCCCCAGCATTTT.

This clone was counted only a few times. The V call is TRBV19, the J call TRBJ1-1; 7 nucleotides line up with TRBD1. CDR1 LNHDA and CDR2 SQIVND come from the germline V gene (reference sequence). J gave up 0 bases and V 5 bases, and 9 bases lay outside the gene matches. CDR3 length equals 16 residues. The CDR3 nucleotides read TGTGCCAGTAGTCCAGGGGGGGGCGTCATGAACACTGAAGCTTTCTTT. Its protein is CASSPGGGVMNTEAFF.

The chain recombines TRBV30 with TRBJ1-6; D gene unclear. V was clipped by 4 bases and J by 4 bases, with 11 bases between them. The CDR3 is 14 residues long. CDR1 and CDR2 (germline): GTSNPN, SVGIG (reference sequence). CDR3 bases: TGTGCCTGGACCAGAGGGCCGTATAATTCACCCCTCCACTTT. Protein: CAWTRGPYNSPLHF.

The chain combines TRBV19 with TRBJ2-2; D gene uncertain. CDR3 length equals 16 residues. Trimming pared 2 bases from V and 2 bases from J, leaving 12 bases between. Looked up from germline, CDR1 is LNHDA and CDR2 is SQIVND (reference sequence). The CDR3 nucleotides are TGTGCCAGTAGTATACGAGCGAACCATAACACCGGGGAGCTGTTTTTT. Protein sequence: CASSIRANHNTGELFF.

The V and J genes are TRBV19 and TRBJ2-6; D perhaps matches TRBD1 (6 bases). CDR3 length: 16 residues. V was shortened by 10 bases and J by 0 bases, with 16 bases between the two germline ends. The V gene's germline CDR1 is LNHDA and CDR2 SQIVND (reference sequence). The CDR3 region has the DNA TGTGCCACCGCGGCAGGGGAAATCTCTGGGGCCAACGTCCTGACTTTC. Its protein is CATAAGEISGANVLTF. The full variable domain, with the rest looked up from reference TRBV19 and TRBJ2-6, is DGGITQSPKYLFRKEGQNVTLSCEQNLNHDAMYWYRQDPGQGLRLIYYSQIVNDFQKGDIAEGYSVSREKKESFPLTVTSAQKNPTAFYLCATAAGEISGANVLTFGAGSRLTVL.

The rearrangement links TRBV7-9 to TRBJ2-5; 15 nucleotides match TRBD2. The V gene end was trimmed by 4 bases and the J gene end by 4 bases; junction bases not matched to a gene: 7. The germline V gene encodes CDR1 SEHNR and CDR2 FQNEAQ (reference sequence). The CDR3 loop spans 17 amino acids. CDR3 protein: CASSSILGLAGGETQYF. As DNA, the CDR3 is TGTGCCAGCAGCTCGATCCTGGGACTAGCGGGAGGAGAGACCCAGTACTTC.

V is TRBV19 and J is TRBJ2-6; D uncertain. The CDR3 sequence is 14 residues long. Germline V gives CDR1 LNHDA, CDR2 SQIVND (reference sequence). V gave up 2 bases and J gave up 1 base, with 3 bases separating them. CDR3 DNA sequence: TGTGCCAGTAGTATAAAGTCTGGGGCCAACGTCCTGACTTTC. Its protein product is CASSIKSGANVLTF.

The chain combines TRBV5-6 with TRBJ2-5; weak D call: TRBD2 (6 bases). Germline V CDR1 and CDR2: SGHDT, YYEEEE. Trimming left V 2 bases short and J 5 bases short, with 19 bases between. The CDR3 sequence is 16 residues long. CDR3 DNA: TGTGCCAGCAGCTTTAACGGCGGGGCGGGACGGGAGACCCAGTACTTC. It encodes CASSFNGGAGRETQYF.

The CDR3 spells CASSLGRGAYEQYF. The CDR3 bases are TGTGCCAGCAGCTTAGGCAGGGGTGCGTACGAGCAGTACTTC. The gene calls are TRBV7-3 and TRBJ2-7, with D possibly matching TRBD1 (6 bases). The V end was cut by 2 bases, the J end by 4 bases, with 12 bases between. This CDR3 comprises 14 residues. Germline CDR1 SGHTA, CDR2 FQGTGA.

V gene TRBV7-9 combines with J gene TRBJ2-7, with 8 positions matching TRBD2. Looked up from germline, CDR1 is SEHNR and CDR2 is FQNEAQ (reference sequence). The CDR3 extends over 16 amino acids. V gave up 0 bases and J gave up 3 bases; unmatched junction bases: 7. The CDR3 here is CASSLADREGSYEQYF. CDR3 bases: TGTGCCAGCAGCTTAGCAGATCGGGAGGGTAGCTACGAGCAGTACTTC. Combining the CDR3 with reference TRBV7-9 and TRBJ2-7 gives the whole variable domain DTGVSQNPRHKITKRGQNVTFRCDPISEHNRLYWYRQTLGQGPEFLTYFQNEAQLEKSRLLSDRFSAERPKGSFSTLEIQRTEQGDSAMYLCASSLADREGSYEQYFGPGTRLTVT.

On this clone: Sequence at one end of the junction differs from germline and may be a read error. The chain combines TRBV19 with TRBJ1-5; TRBD1 might be the D (5 bases). Germline V lookup: CDR1 LNHDA, CDR2 SQIVND (reference sequence). The CDR3 is 16 amino acids. The CDR3 protein is CTSSISGKSSNQPQHF. CDR3 coding DNA: TGTACCAGTAGTATCTCAGGGAAAAGTAGCAATCAGCCCCAGCATTTT.